A single sample is the source of the 32 T cell receptor beta chains below, sequenced in a study of blood T cells in healthy people across ages. Then a second PCR, running about 6 to 11 cycles, was carried out with a sample-barcoded 5' primer and a J-beta primer mix. MiXCR, applied by TCRdb to the 5' RACE reads, yields one record per CDR3 protein. The data show roughly 800,000 distinct CDR3 sequences, around a quarter seen once. This sample also appeared in a second study, on T cells of mothers and their children.

Sequenced sample: blood. The receptors here all came from a boy younger than 18 in good health.

This clonotype has just a few counts. The chain couples TRBV24-1 to TRBJ1-5; 10 nucleotides match TRBD1. This CDR3 has 14 residues. V was pared by 3 bases and J by 13 bases, with 8 bases of the junction left unmatched. CDR1 and CDR2 from the germline V gene are KGHDR and SFDVKD. CDR3 protein: CATSDGTGAKGQHF. CDR3 DNA sequence: TGTGCCACCAGTGATGGGACAGGGGCTAAAGGTCAGCATTTT.

This clonotype was detected only a few times. This chain connects TRBV4-2 to TRBJ2-7; 7 nucleotides align to TRBD2. The CDR3 extends over 16 amino acids. Per germline, CDR1 LGHNA and CDR2 YNFKEQ. The trim removed 0 bases at V and 0 bases at J, leaving 5 bases unmatched. Here the CDR3 reads CASSQDTSGISYEQYF. The DNA of the CDR3 is TGTGCCAGCAGCCAAGATACGAGCGGGATCTCCTACGAGCAGTACTTC.

This clonotype has only a few counts. The CDR3 ends on some other residue instead of the conserved phenylalanine or tryptophan, so this is likely a read error. This chain joins TRBV2 and TRBJ1-6, with unresolved D. Germline loops: CDR1 SNHLY, CDR2 FYNNEI. Deletions cut 6 bases from V and 7 bases from J, with 13 bases between. The CDR3 consists of 14 residues. Written as DNA, the CDR3 is TGTGCCAGCAGCGACCAAACGATAAATTCACCCCTCCACCTT. Translated: CASSDQTINSPLHL.

J is TRBJ2-1 and V is TRBV16; 9 nucleotides line up with TRBD2. The CDR3 is 15 residues long. CDR1 is KGHSY, CDR2 FQNENV, per germline. With 3 bases clipped from V and 8 bases from J, the junction kept 8 bases outside the gene matches. The CDR3 protein is CASSQGSGGSHEQFF. As DNA, the CDR3 is TGTGCCAGCAGCCAGGGTAGCGGGGGTTCGCATGAGCAGTTCTTC. Filled out from reference TRBV16 and TRBJ2-1, the complete variable domain reads GEEVAQTPKHLVRGEGQKAKLYCAPIKGHSYVFWYQQVLKNEFKFLISFQNENVFDETGMPKERFSAKCLPNSPCSLEIQATKLEDSAVYFCASSQGSGGSHEQFFGPGTRLTVL.

This clonotype was found a few times. The chain carries TRBV3-1 and TRBJ1-6, with 7 bases lining up with TRBD1. The germline gives CDR1 LGHDT, CDR2 YNNKEL (reference sequence). The CDR3 runs 14 residues. V lost 5 bases and J lost 6; bases outside the gene matches: 4. Here the CDR3 DNA reads TGTGCCAGCAGCTACAGGGGCAGTAATTCACCCCTCCACTTT. It encodes CASSYRGSNSPLHF.

V usage is TRBV20-1 and J usage is TRBJ2-5, with TRBD2 as a possible D gene (6 bases). The assigned J gene may be wrong: the sequence end matches TRBJ2-1 better. Germline values: CDR1 DFQATT, CDR2 SNEGSKA (reference sequence). The CDR3 has 13 amino acids. CDR3 DNA sequence: TGCAGTGCTAGAGGGACTACCTACAATGAGCAGTTCTTC. As protein: CSARGTTYNEQFF.

The CDR3 nucleotides are TGTGCCAGCAGTCTCGGGACACATTACCAAGAGACCCAGTACTTC. Protein sequence: CASSLGTHYQETQYF. The chain is built from TRBV28 and TRBJ2-5; D might be TRBD1 (6 bases). Per germline, CDR1 MDHEN and CDR2 SYDVKM. Trimming pared 5 bases from V and 0 bases from J, leaving 13 bases between. The CDR3 runs to 15 residues.

The chain uses TRBV5-1 and TRBJ2-2; 9 nucleotides line up with TRBD2. The CDR3 is made up of 16 amino acids. The germline V gene has CDR1 SGHRS and CDR2 YFSETQ. V lost 4 bases to trimming and J lost 0 bases; unmatched junction nucleotides: 4. CDR3 residues: CASSIVAGANTGELFF. The CDR3 bases are TGCGCCAGCAGCATTGTAGCGGGGGCGAACACCGGGGAGCTGTTTTTT.

This chain uses TRBV7-3 with TRBJ2-1, with 10 bases identical to TRBD2. The CDR3 length is 15 residues. With V trimmed by 2 bases and J by 6 bases, 4 bases remained unmatched. Germline V CDR1 and CDR2: SGHTA, FQGTGA. The CDR3 DNA reads TGTGCCAGCAGCTTATTACTAGCGGGGTTCAATGAGCAGTTCTTC. Amino acid sequence: CASSLLLAGFNEQFF.

This clonotype has more than one count but fewer than ten. V and J are TRBV12-3 or TRBV12-4 and TRBJ2-7, with TRBD2 matching 11 bases. The CDR3 covers 15 residues. Trimming took 6 bases from V and 2 from J; bases not matched to a gene: 6. The CDR3, as DNA: TGTGCCAGCAGGTCCGGGACTAGCGGCACCTACGAGCAGTACTTC. It encodes CASRSGTSGTYEQYF.

There are a few counts of this clonotype. This sequence joins TRBV10-3 and TRBJ2-1; TRBD2 matches 8 bases. The CDR3 loop spans 14 amino acids. Germline CDR1 and CDR2: ENHRY and SYGVKD. V was clipped by 10 bases and J by 4 bases; unmatched bases: 9. The CDR3 sequence: CATNQREYYNEQFF. The CDR3 DNA sequence: TGTGCCACCAATCAGCGGGAGTATTACAATGAGCAGTTCTTC.

The chain has TRBV7-2 and TRBJ2-7, with 11 bases identical to TRBD2. CDR3 size: 18 residues. With 4 bases clipped from V and 0 bases from J, the junction kept 11 bases outside the gene matches. Per the germline V gene, CDR1 is SGHTA and CDR2 is FQGNSA. CDR3 nucleotide sequence: TGTGCCAGCAGCTCCCACATCCCGGGACTAGCGGACTCCTACGAGCAGTACTTC. Protein: CASSSHIPGLADSYEQYF. The full variable domain, completed using reference TRBV7-2 and TRBJ2-7, is GAGVSQSPSNKVTEKGKDVELRCDPISGHTALYWYRQSLGQGLEFLIYFQGNSAPDKSGLPSDRFSAERTGGSVSTLTIQRTQQEDSAVYLCASSSHIPGLADSYEQYFGPGTRLTVT.

J is TRBJ2-5 and V is TRBV19, with D possibly being TRBD1 (5 bases). The CDR3 runs to 14 residues. Trimming cost V 2 bases and J 5 bases, with 12 bases left between them. Germline V gives CDR1 LNHDA, CDR2 SQIVND (reference sequence). CDR3 protein: CASSITRARETQYF. For the CDR3, the DNA is TGTGCCAGTAGTATAACCAGGGCCAGGGAGACCCAGTACTTC. The entire variable domain, with the rest obtained from reference TRBV19 and TRBJ2-5, is as follows: DGGITQSPKYLFRKEGQNVTLSCEQNLNHDAMYWYRQDPGQGLRLIYYSQIVNDFQKGDIAEGYSVSREKKESFPLTVTSAQKNPTAFYLCASSITRARETQYFGPGTRLLVL.

The chain recombines TRBV20-1 with TRBJ2-1; 7 bases match TRBD2. CDR1 and CDR2 from the germline V gene are DFQATT and SNEGSKA (reference sequence). The CDR3 length is 16 residues. The V segment lost 7 bases and the J segment 0 bases; nucleotides outside the gene matches: 12. CDR3 nucleotides: TGCAGTGTTGAGAGCAGCGGGGCGAGCTCCTACAATGAGCAGTTCTTC. It encodes CSVESSGASSYNEQFF.

The V gene is TRBV7-3, the J gene TRBJ2-2, with D unclear. Trimming left V 6 bases short and J 7 bases short, with 15 bases between. The germline V gene has CDR1 SGHTA and CDR2 FQGTGA. This CDR3 has 14 residues. CDR3 nucleotide sequence: TGTGCCAGCAGTTACGGGTACCCAAACGGGGAGCTGTTTTTT. This sequence encodes CASSYGYPNGELFF.

This chain connects TRBV20-1 to TRBJ2-7; 11 bases fit TRBD2. The V and J ends lost 1 base and 2 bases, in that order; junction bases with no gene match: 7. Germline lookup yields CDR1 DFQATT and CDR2 SNEGSKA (reference sequence). The CDR3 has 16 residues. The CDR3 sequence is CSARVIAGGLTYEQYF. For the CDR3, the DNA is TGCAGTGCTAGAGTCATAGCGGGAGGGCTTACCTACGAGCAGTACTTC.

The chain has TRBV7-3 and TRBJ2-7, with 7 bases lining up with TRBD2. The germline CDR1 and CDR2 sequences are SGHTA and FQGTGA. This CDR3 is built from 15 residues. The junction had 13 bases not matched to a gene; V was cut back by 2 bases and J by 9 bases. The CDR3 coding sequence is TGTGCCAGCAGCTTATCGGGGGGAACGACGGGTCGGCAGTACTTC. It translates to CASSLSGGTTGRQYF.

The CDR3 spells CASSKDGGNQPQHF. In DNA form, the CDR3 reads TGTGCCAGCAGTAAGGACGGTGGGAATCAGCCCCAGCATTTT. The chain links TRBV6-1 to TRBJ1-5; D gene unclear. The CDR3 has 14 residues. Germline assignment: CDR1 MNHNS and CDR2 SASEGT. Between the trimmed V and J ends, which lost 5 bases and 4 bases, there was a span of 12 bases.

Only a few counts were recorded for this clonotype. This sequence joins TRBV9 and TRBJ2-3, with D unclear. This CDR3 is 12 amino acids long. The V end was cut by 3 bases, the J end by 9 bases, with 11 bases between. CDR1 SGDLS and CDR2 YYNGEE come from the germline V gene. This chain's CDR3 is CASSGPSDTQYF. Written as DNA, the CDR3 is TGTGCCAGCAGCGGCCCCAGTGACACGCAGTATTTT.

For this clonotype: A junction end diverges from the germline sequence, so it may reflect a read error. The chain couples TRBV2 to TRBJ2-5; 7 nucleotides match TRBD2. The CDR3 contains 13 residues. The germline V gene has CDR1 SNHLY and CDR2 FYNNEI. The CDR3, as DNA: TGTGCCAGCAGTGAAGTAGGTCTAGCGGACCGGTTCTTC. It translates to CASSEVGLADRFF.

This clonotype appeared many times. This sequence joins TRBV6-5 and TRBJ2-7; D remains unclear. CDR3 length equals 13 residues. Germline-derived CDR1 and CDR2 are MNHEY and SVGAGI. V lost 6 bases and J 2 bases, leaving 11 bases between the germline ends. The CDR3 DNA reads TGTGCCAGCAGCCCGAGCGCTACCTACGAGCAGTACTTC. This gives the protein CASSPSATYEQYF.

The CDR3 region has the DNA TGCGCCAGCAGCTACGGAGAGAACTATGGCTACACCTTC. Encoded protein: CASSYGENYGYTF. The chain recombines TRBV5-1 with TRBJ1-2; D gene unclear. This CDR3 comprises 13 residues. Germline lookup yields CDR1 SGHRS and CDR2 YFSETQ. With 3 bases removed from V and 2 bases from J, the gap between germline ends came to 8 bases.

This clonotype was observed a handful of times. V gene TRBV4-3 combines with J gene TRBJ2-3, with 14 nucleotides matching TRBD2. The V and J ends lost 0 bases and 1 base, in that order; junction bases with no gene match: 6. CDR3 size: 19 residues. Germline V gene lookup returns CDR1 LGHNA and CDR2 YSLEER. The CDR3 region has the DNA TGCGCCAGCAGCCAAGATATGACTAGCGGGAGGGTGGGCACAGATACGCAGTATTTT. Its translation is CASSQDMTSGRVGTDTQYF.

The rearrangement joins TRBV14 to TRBJ1-1; D gene uncertain. Germline CDR1 reads SGHDN; CDR2 reads FVKESK. The germline V and J ends were trimmed by 5 bases and 4 bases, with 11 bases remaining between them. CDR3 size: 13 residues. The CDR3 bases are TGTGCCAGCAGCACGGGAGGACGCACTGAAGCTTTCTTT. Encoded protein: CASSTGGRTEAFF.

This clonotype showed up just a few times. V is TRBV10-3 and J is TRBJ2-3, with 9 bases that match TRBD2. Germline lookup yields CDR1 ENHRY and CDR2 SYGVKD. There are 14 residues in the CDR3. After removal of 10 bases from V and 9 bases from J, the junction contained 14 bases not matched to a gene. The DNA of the CDR3 is TGTGCCACCAGCCTAGCGGGGACCCTGGGGACGCAGTATTTT. As protein: CATSLAGTLGTQYF.

CDR3 residues: CSVGHMNTGELFF. The CDR3 region has the DNA TGCAGCGTTGGACACATGAACACCGGGGAGCTGTTTTTT. This chain links TRBV29-1 with TRBJ2-2; D gene unclear. V lost 4 bases and J lost 1, with 7 bases in between. The CDR3 spans 13 residues. Germline loops: CDR1 SQVTM, CDR2 ANQGSEA.

The chain's CDR3 is CASSFRTGGSYNEQFF. DNA for the CDR3: TGTGCCAGCAGCTTCCGGACAGGGGGCTCCTACAATGAGCAGTTCTTC. The chain joins TRBV14 to TRBJ2-1, with 10 bases identical to TRBD1. The germline CDR1 and CDR2 sequences are SGHDN and FVKESK. The V and J ends lost 5 bases and 0 bases, in that order; junction bases with no gene match: 4. The CDR3 has 16 residues.

This chain connects TRBV20-1 to TRBJ1-5, with D perhaps TRBD1 (6 bases). The germline V gene encodes CDR1 DFQATT and CDR2 SNEGSKA (reference sequence). V lost 1 base and J 3 bases, leaving 10 bases between the germline ends. The CDR3 sequence is 14 residues long. The CDR3 DNA reads TGCAGTGCTAGAGTGCCAGGGGTCAATCAGCCCCAGCATTTT. Its protein is CSARVPGVNQPQHF.

The chain links TRBV27 to TRBJ1-2, with 9 bases identical to TRBD1. Per germline, CDR1 MNHEY and CDR2 SMNVEV (reference sequence). After removal of 7 bases from V and 5 bases from J, the junction contained 5 bases not matched to a gene. The CDR3 sequence is 13 residues long. The CDR3 DNA follows: TGTGCCAGCAAACAGGGGGCAAGTTATGGCTACACCTTC. Its translation: CASKQGASYGYTF.

This clonotype was counted a few times. The genes are TRBV28 and TRBJ2-5; 8 bases align to TRBD1. The CDR3 sequence is 16 residues long. Trimming removed 5 bases from V and 6 bases from J; junction bases left unmatched: 14. CDR1 and CDR2 from the germline V gene are MDHEN and SYDVKM. CDR3 loop: CASSPPKRTGTKTQYF. The CDR3 nucleotides read TGTGCCAGCAGTCCCCCAAAACGGACAGGGACAAAGACCCAGTACTTC. Complete variable domain (other parts from reference TRBV28 and TRBJ2-5): DVKVTQSSRYLVKRTGEKVFLECVQDMDHENMFWYRQDPGLGLRLIYFSYDVKMKEKGDIPEGYSVSREKKERFSLILESASTNQTSMYLCASSPPKRTGTKTQYFGPGTRLLVL.

The chain has TRBV20-1 and TRBJ2-1; D is possibly TRBD2 (6 bases). Germline V gene sequence: CDR1 DFQATT, CDR2 SNEGSKA (reference sequence). The CDR3 has 14 amino acids. V lost 3 bases and J lost 9, with 18 bases in between. The CDR3 DNA follows: TGCAGTGCTAGGGAATTAGGAGCGGGTGGTGAGCAGTTCTTC. It codes for CSARELGAGGEQFF.

The rearrangement uses TRBV7-9 and TRBJ1-2; no clear D gene. The CDR3 is made up of 15 amino acids. Trimming removed 4 bases at V and 0 bases at J, with 12 bases between. The germline V gene encodes CDR1 SEHNR and CDR2 FQNEAQ (reference sequence). The CDR3 reads CASSWRRPPNYGYTF. DNA for the CDR3: TGTGCCAGCAGCTGGCGGCGGCCTCCTAACTATGGCTACACCTTC.